The 24 T cell receptor beta chains below were found in one sample sequenced in a study of CD8 T cells in Susac syndrome. Random hexamers primed reverse transcription of 0.5 to 1 ug RNA. Using its own MiXCR run on the immunoSEQ multiplex PCR reads, TCRdb lists one record per CDR3 protein. The data contain 150,000 to 200,000 distinct CDR3 sequences, roughly 95% of them singletons. The source material was CD4+ T cells from PBMCs. The origin of the receptors is a human donor in good health.

The V call is TRBV7-3, the J call TRBJ1-2; 11 bases agree with TRBD1. The CDR3 runs to 14 residues. CDR1 is SGHTA, CDR2 FQGTGA, per germline. V dropped 6 bases and J dropped 6; count of bases not matched to a gene: 6. The CDR3 nucleotides read TGTGCCAGCAGTCCGGGACAGGGGGTAAATGGCTACACCTTC. Translating it yields CASSPGQGVNGYTF. The complete variable domain, with remaining parts taken from reference TRBV7-3 and TRBJ1-2, reads GAGVSQTPSNKVTEKGKYVELRCDPISGHTALYWYRQSLGQGPEFLIYFQGTGAADDSGLPNDRFFAVRPEGSVSTLKIQRTERGDSAVYLCASSPGQGVNGYTFGSGTRLTVV.

The J gene is TRBJ2-7, the V gene TRBV5-6; no definite D call. CDR1 and CDR2 from the germline V gene are SGHDT and YYEEEE. Trimming removed 3 bases at V and 4 bases at J, with 17 bases between. CDR3 length: 15 amino acids. The CDR3: CASSSGRILAYEQYF. Written as DNA, the CDR3 is TGTGCCAGCAGCTCCGGACGGATCCTCGCGTACGAGCAGTACTTC.

The rearrangement joins TRBV10-1 to TRBJ2-5; D call uncertain. With 5 bases removed from V and 5 bases from J, the gap between germline ends came to 12 bases. Germline assignment: CDR1 WNHNN and CDR2 SYGVQD (reference sequence). This CDR3 region has 13 residues. This CDR3 is CASSWRSGETQYF. CDR3 nucleotide sequence: TGCGCCAGCAGTTGGAGATCCGGGGAGACCCAGTACTTC.

The chain carries TRBV20-1 and TRBJ1-4; D is unclear. Trimming took off 7 bases at V and 8 bases at J, with 11 bases between the two ends. The CDR3 length is 11 residues. From germline, CDR1 is DFQATT and CDR2 SNEGSKA (reference sequence). The CDR3, as DNA: TGCAGTGTAGGGAATGGCGAAAAACTGTTTTTT. It yields the protein CSVGNGEKLFF.

The genes are TRBV2 and TRBJ2-5; possible D gene TRBD2, 6 bases. Germline CDR1 SNHLY, CDR2 FYNNEI. V was shortened by 8 bases and J by 1 base, with 8 bases between the two germline ends. The CDR3 is made up of 12 amino acids. The CDR3 region is CASGGSQETQYF. CDR3 nucleotides: TGTGCCAGCGGGGGGTCCCAAGAGACCCAGTACTTC.

V is TRBV9 and J is TRBJ2-6; D is uncertain. Germline CDR1 is SGDLS and CDR2 is YYNGEE. The V gene lost 0 bases and the J gene lost 5 bases, with 12 bases spanning the gap. CDR3 length: 16 residues. The CDR3 reads CASSVATYDWANVLTF. CDR3 nucleotides: TGTGCCAGCAGCGTAGCTACATACGACTGGGCCAACGTCCTGACTTTC.

The rearrangement links TRBV18 to TRBJ2-1; 9 bases line up with TRBD2. V trimming: 3 bases; J trimming: 5 bases; junction bases outside the gene matches: 5. The germline V gene encodes CDR1 KGHSH and CDR2 LQKENI. The CDR3 is made up of 15 amino acids. CDR3 nucleotide sequence: TGTGCCAGCTCACCGGGGATAGCGGGGGACAATGAGCAGTTCTTC. This gives the protein CASSPGIAGDNEQFF.

The CDR3 loop reads CASSSSREITF. The CDR3 DNA sequence: TGTGCCAGCAGCTCCTCCCGGGAGATTACCTTC. The chain employs TRBV9 and TRBJ1-2; D not certain. V lost 4 bases to trimming and J lost 14 bases, with 15 bases between them. This CDR3 has 11 amino acids. In germline, CDR1 is SGDLS, CDR2 YYNGEE.

The chain joins TRBV20-1 to TRBJ2-5; D gene ambiguous. V lost 1 base to trimming and J lost 4 bases, with 7 bases between them. Germline CDR1 is DFQATT and CDR2 is SNEGSKA (reference sequence). CDR3 length equals 12 residues. CDR3 sequence reads: CSARGDTETQYF. In nucleotides, the CDR3 is TGCAGTGCTAGAGGTGATACAGAGACCCAGTACTTC.

The chain couples TRBV7-9 to TRBJ1-5; D gene uncertain. CDR3 length: 14 amino acids. Between the trimmed V and J ends, which lost 7 bases and 7 bases, there was a span of 17 bases. Germline V CDR1 and CDR2: SEHNR, FQNEAQ (reference sequence). CDR3 nucleotide sequence: TGTGCCAGCACCAAGGAGGGTGAGAGGCAGCCCCAGCATTTT. Translating it yields CASTKEGERQPQHF.

The V gene is TRBV7-9, the J gene TRBJ2-3; unclear D gene. V lost 4 bases, J lost 4 bases, and 6 bases lay in between. The CDR3 has 12 amino acids. Germline V gene lookup returns CDR1 SEHNR and CDR2 FQNEAQ (reference sequence). CDR3 DNA: TGTGCCAGCAGCTCAGATGCAGATACGCAGTATTTT. As protein: CASSSDADTQYF.

This clonotype was detected once. The J gene is TRBJ2-6, the V gene TRBV24-1; the D gene is possibly TRBD1 (6 bases). The CDR3 is 14 amino acids. V was clipped by 7 bases and J by 3 bases, with 9 bases between them. From germline, CDR1 is KGHDR and CDR2 SFDVKD. This CDR3 is CATSTGFGANVLTF. CDR3 sequence (DNA): TGTGCCACCAGCACAGGGTTTGGGGCCAACGTCCTGACTTTC.

The chain links TRBV5-1 to TRBJ1-2; D gene ambiguous. Trimming removed 0 bases from V and 8 bases from J, with 11 bases in between. Germline V CDR1 and CDR2: SGHRS, YFSETQ. The CDR3 has 13 amino acids. This CDR3 reads CASSLDTARGYTF. For the CDR3, the DNA is TGCGCCAGCAGCTTGGACACCGCTAGGGGCTACACCTTC.

The chain carries TRBV5-4 and TRBJ2-1; 11 nucleotides align to TRBD2. The CDR3 covers 15 residues. Germline CDR1 is SGHNT and CDR2 is YYREEE (reference sequence). V gave up 1 base and J gave up 8 bases; unmatched junction bases: 5. The CDR3 DNA follows: TGTGCCAGCAGCTTGTCTAGCGGGGGGCGGGATGAGCAGTTCTTC. Its translation is CASSLSSGGRDEQFF.

As for this clonotype: Its ends do not fully match the called genes, so a read error is possible. The chain recombines TRBV29-1 with TRBJ1-1, with D possibly matching TRBD1 (6 bases). This CDR3 spans 13 amino acids. CDR1 SQVTM and CDR2 ANQGSEA come from the germline V gene. In DNA form, the CDR3 reads TGCAGCGTTAACACTTATGGGGACACTGAAGCTTCCTTT. Protein sequence: CSVNTYGDTEASF.

This chain links TRBV18 with TRBJ2-3; D ambiguous. The CDR3 consists of 11 residues. Germline lookup yields CDR1 KGHSH and CDR2 LQKENI. V was shortened by 5 bases and J by 6 bases, with 6 bases between the two germline ends. CDR3 sequence: CASSSGDTQYF. The DNA for the CDR3 is TGTGCCAGCTCATCCGGGGATACGCAGTATTTT.

V usage is TRBV20-1 and J usage is TRBJ1-3; D not certain. CDR1 and CDR2 (germline): DFQATT, SNEGSKA (reference sequence). This CDR3 has 14 residues. Deletions cut 0 bases from V and 4 bases from J, with 10 bases between. The CDR3 reads CSARDYREGNTIYF. The CDR3 nucleotides are TGCAGTGCTAGAGACTACCGTGAGGGAAACACCATATATTTT.

This rearrangement joins TRBV6-6 to TRBJ1-1; D is perhaps TRBD1 (6 bases). The CDR3 runs to 14 residues. CDR1 and CDR2 (germline): MNHNY, SVGAGI (reference sequence). V lost 0 bases and J 10 bases, leaving 15 bases between the germline ends. CDR3 in amino acids: CASSYSFQGTGAFF. DNA of the CDR3: TGTGCCAGCAGTTACTCATTTCAGGGGACCGGAGCTTTCTTT.

V and J are TRBV18 and TRBJ1-4; maybe TRBD1 (5 bases). There are 17 residues in the CDR3. V lost 1 base and J 7 bases, leaving 19 bases between the germline ends. Per germline, CDR1 KGHSH and CDR2 LQKENI. CDR3 DNA sequence: TGTGCCAGCTCACCACGGGGACCGCTAAACGGGGGTGAAAAACTGTTTTTT. Its protein is CASSPRGPLNGGEKLFF.

CDR3 sequence (DNA): TGTGCCTGGAGTGTACGCCCGGGGGCGAGGAACACTGAAGCTTTCTTT. It encodes CAWSVRPGARNTEAFF. The chain couples TRBV30 to TRBJ1-1; tentative D call: TRBD1 (6 bases). V was trimmed by 0 bases and J by 1 base, leaving 15 bases between them. The CDR3 length is 16 residues. From germline, CDR1 is GTSNPN and CDR2 SVGIG (reference sequence).

V gene TRBV20-1 combines with J gene TRBJ2-1, with D possibly being TRBD1 or TRBD2 (6 bases each). From germline, CDR1 is DFQATT and CDR2 SNEGSKA (reference sequence). V lost 3 bases to trimming and J lost 5 bases, with 11 bases between them. This CDR3 is 13 amino acids long. The CDR3 sequence: CSASGGHHNEQFF. The CDR3, as DNA: TGCAGTGCTAGTGGGGGGCATCACAATGAGCAGTTCTTC.

The gene calls are TRBV3-1 and TRBJ2-7; the match to TRBD2 covers 7 bases. V dropped 6 bases and J dropped 6; count of bases not matched to a gene: 2. The CDR3 has 11 residues. Germline CDR1 and CDR2: LGHDT and YNNKEL (reference sequence). CDR3 DNA sequence: TGTGCCAGCAGTTTAGCGGGCGAGCAGTACTTC. Its protein product is CASSLAGEQYF.

This clonotype was recorded only once. V usage is TRBV20-1 and J usage is TRBJ2-3; TRBD2 matches at 9 bases. J was trimmed by 1 base and V by 7 bases; bases with no gene match: 6. This CDR3 contains 14 residues. Germline assignment: CDR1 DFQATT and CDR2 SNEGSKA (reference sequence). In DNA, the CDR3 is TGCAGTGGGGCCCAGCGGGGGGGCACAGATACGCAGTATTTT. Protein: CSGAQRGGTDTQYF.

J is TRBJ1-3 and V is TRBV29-1, with D possibly being TRBD1 (5 bases). The length of the CDR3 is 14 residues. CDR1 and CDR2 from the germline V gene are SQVTM and ANQGSEA. Trimming shortened V by 6 bases and J by 2 bases, and 14 bases separated the two germline ends. The CDR3 is CSVQESAAGNTIYF. Written as DNA, the CDR3 is TGCAGCGTACAGGAAAGTGCTGCTGGAAACACCATATATTTT.